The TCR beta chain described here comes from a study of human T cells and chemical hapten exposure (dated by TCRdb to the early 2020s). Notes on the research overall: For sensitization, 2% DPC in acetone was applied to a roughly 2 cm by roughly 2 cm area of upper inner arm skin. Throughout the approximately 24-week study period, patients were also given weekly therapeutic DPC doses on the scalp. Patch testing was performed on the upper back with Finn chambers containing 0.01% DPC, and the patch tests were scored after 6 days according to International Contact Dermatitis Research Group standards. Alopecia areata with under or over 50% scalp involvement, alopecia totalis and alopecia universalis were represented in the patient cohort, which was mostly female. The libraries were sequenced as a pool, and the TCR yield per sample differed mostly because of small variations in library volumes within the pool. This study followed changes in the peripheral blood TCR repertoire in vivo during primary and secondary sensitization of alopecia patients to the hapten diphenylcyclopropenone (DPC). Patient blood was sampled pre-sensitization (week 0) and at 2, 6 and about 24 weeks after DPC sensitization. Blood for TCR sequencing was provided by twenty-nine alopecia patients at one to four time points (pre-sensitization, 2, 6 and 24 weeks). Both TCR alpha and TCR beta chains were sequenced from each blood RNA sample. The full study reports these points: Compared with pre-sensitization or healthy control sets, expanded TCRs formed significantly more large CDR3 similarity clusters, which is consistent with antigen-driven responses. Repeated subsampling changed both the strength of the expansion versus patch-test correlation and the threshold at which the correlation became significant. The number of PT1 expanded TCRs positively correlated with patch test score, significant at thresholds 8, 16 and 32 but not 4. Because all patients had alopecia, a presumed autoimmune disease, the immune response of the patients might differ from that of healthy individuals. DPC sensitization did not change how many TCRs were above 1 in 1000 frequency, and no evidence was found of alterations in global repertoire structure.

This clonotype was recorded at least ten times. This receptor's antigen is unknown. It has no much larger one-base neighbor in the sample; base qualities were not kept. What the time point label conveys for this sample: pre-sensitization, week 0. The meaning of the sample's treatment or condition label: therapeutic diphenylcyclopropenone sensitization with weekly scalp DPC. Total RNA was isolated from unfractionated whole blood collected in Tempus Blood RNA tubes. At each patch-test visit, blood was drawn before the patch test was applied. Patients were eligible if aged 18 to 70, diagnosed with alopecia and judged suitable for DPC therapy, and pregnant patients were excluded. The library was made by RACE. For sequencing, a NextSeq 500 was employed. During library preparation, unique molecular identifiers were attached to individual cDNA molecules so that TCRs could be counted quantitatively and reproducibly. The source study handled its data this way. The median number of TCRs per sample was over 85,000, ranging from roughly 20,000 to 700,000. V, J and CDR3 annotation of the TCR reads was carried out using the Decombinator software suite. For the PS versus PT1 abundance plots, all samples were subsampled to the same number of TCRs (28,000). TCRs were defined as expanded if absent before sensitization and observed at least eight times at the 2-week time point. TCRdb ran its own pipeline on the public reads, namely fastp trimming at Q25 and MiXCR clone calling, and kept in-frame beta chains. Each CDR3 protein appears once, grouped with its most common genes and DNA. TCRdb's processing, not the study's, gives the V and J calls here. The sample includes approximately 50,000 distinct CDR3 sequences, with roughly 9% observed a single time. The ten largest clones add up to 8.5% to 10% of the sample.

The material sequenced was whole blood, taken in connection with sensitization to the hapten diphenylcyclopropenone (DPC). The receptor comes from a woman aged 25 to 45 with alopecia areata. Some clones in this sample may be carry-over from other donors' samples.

CDR3 sequence: CASSSGSSSPSYEQYF. The sequenced DNA is TGTGCCAGCAGCTCCGGGAGTAGTAGCCCCTCCTACGAGCAGTACTTC. The chain couples TRBV12-3 or TRBV12-4 to TRBJ2-7; TRBD2 is a possible D gene, resting on 6 matching bases. V and J lose 6 bases and 0 bases, and a span of 18 bases separates them. There are 16 amino acids in the CDR3, from cysteine to phenylalanine inclusive. The entry retains the CDR3 DNA only, 48 bases that are in frame from base 1.